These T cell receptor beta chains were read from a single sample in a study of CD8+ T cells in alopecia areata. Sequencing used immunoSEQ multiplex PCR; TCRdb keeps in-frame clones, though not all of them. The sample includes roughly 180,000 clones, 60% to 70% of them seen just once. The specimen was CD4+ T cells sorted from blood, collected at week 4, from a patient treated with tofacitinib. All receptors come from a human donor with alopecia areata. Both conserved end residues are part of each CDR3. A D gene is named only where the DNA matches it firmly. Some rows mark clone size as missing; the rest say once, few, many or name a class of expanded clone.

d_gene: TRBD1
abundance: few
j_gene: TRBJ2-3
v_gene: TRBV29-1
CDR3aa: CSVSQGDGTDTQYF
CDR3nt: TGCAGCGTCTCACAGGGGGACGGCACAGATACGCAGTATTTT

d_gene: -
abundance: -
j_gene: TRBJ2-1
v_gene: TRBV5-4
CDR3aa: CASSLKLDLTYNEQFF
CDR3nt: TGTGCCAGCAGCTTGAAACTAGATTTGACCTACAATGAGCAGTTCTTC

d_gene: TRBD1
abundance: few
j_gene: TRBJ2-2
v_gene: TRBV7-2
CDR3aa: CASSSTGLVGELFF
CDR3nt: TGTGCCAGCAGCTCGACAGGGCTTGTGGGGGAGCTGTTTTTT

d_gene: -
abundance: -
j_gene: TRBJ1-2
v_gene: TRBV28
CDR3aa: CASSLLQGTTYGYTF
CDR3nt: TGTGCCAGCAGTTTACTTCAGGGTACGACCTATGGCTACACCTTC

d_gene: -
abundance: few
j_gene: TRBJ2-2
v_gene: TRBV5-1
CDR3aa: CASNLDRSTGELFF
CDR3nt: TGCGCCAGCAACCTTGACAGGAGTACCGGGGAGCTGTTTTTT

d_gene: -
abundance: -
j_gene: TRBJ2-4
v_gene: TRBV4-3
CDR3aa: CASSHRQGLAKNIQYF
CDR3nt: TGCGCCAGCAGCCACCGACAGGGACTAGCCAAAAACATTCAGTACTTC

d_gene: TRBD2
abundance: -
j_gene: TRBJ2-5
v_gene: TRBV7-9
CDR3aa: CASSRSGQETQYF
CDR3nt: TGTGCCAGCAGCCGTAGCGGGCAAGAGACCCAGTACTTC

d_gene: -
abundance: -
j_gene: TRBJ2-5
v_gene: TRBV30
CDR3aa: CAWSRSGETQYF
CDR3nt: TGTGCCTGGAGTCGTAGCGGAGAGACCCAGTACTTC

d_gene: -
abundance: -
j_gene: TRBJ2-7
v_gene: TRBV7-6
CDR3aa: CASSWGSEQYF
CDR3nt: TGTGCCAGCAGCTGGGGAAGCGAGCAGTACTTC

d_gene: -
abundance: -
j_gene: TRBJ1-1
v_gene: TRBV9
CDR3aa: CASSSRPTDSAEAFF
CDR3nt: TGTGCCAGCAGCTCACGACCGACAGACAGTGCTGAAGCTTTCTTT

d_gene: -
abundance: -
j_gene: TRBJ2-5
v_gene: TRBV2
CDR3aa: CAGRQSQETQYF
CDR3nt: TGTGCCGGAAGACAGTCCCAAGAGACCCAGTACTTC

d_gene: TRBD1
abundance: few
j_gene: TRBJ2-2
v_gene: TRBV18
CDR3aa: CASSPWDSSNTGELFF
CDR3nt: TGTGCCAGCTCACCGTGGGACAGTTCTAACACCGGGGAGCTGTTTTTT

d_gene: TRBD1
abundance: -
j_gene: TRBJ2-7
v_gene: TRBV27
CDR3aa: CASSLTPWDSYEQYF
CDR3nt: TGTGCCAGCAGTTTAACCCCGTGGGACAGCTACGAGCAGTACTTC

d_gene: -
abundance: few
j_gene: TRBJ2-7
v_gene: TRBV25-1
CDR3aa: CASSLSGAGEQYF
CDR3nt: TGTGCCAGCAGCCTCTCAGGGGCGGGGGAGCAGTACTTC

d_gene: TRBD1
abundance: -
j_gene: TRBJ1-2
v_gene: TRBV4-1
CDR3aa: CASSQPDRENYGYTF
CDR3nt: TGCGCCAGCAGCCAGCCGGACAGGGAGAACTATGGCTACACCTTC

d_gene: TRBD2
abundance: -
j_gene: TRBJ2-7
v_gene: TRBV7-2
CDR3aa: CASSPGGKKQYF
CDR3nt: TGTGCCAGCAGCCCCGGGGGGAAAAAGCAGTACTTC

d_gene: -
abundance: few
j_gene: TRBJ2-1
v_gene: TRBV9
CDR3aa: CASSVGGVPRDLSYNEQFF
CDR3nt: TGTGCCAGCAGCGTAGGGGGGGTACCCCGGGACCTCTCCTACAATGAGCAGTTCTTC

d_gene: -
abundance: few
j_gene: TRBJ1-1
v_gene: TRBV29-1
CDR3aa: CSVVRKNTEAFF
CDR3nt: TGCAGCGTGGTTAGAAAAAACACTGAAGCTTTCTTT

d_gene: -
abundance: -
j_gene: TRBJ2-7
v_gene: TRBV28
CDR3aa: CASSLNRPYEQYF
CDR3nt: TGTGCCAGCAGTTTGAACAGGCCCTACGAGCAGTACTTC

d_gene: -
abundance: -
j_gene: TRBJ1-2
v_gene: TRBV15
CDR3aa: CATSRDHSPPGIANYGYTF
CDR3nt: TGTGCCACCAGCAGAGATCATAGCCCCCCGGGGATTGCTAACTATGGCTACACCTTC

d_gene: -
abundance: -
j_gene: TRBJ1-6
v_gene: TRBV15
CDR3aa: CATSKQGISPLHF
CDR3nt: TGTGCCACCAGCAAACAGGGCATCTCACCCCTCCACTTT

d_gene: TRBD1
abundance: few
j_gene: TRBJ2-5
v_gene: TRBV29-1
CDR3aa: CSSARGQETQYF
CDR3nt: TGCAGCTCAGCCAGGGGGCAAGAGACCCAGTACTTC

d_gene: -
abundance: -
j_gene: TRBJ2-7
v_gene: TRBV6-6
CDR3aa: CASSKARGAGSEQYF
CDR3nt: TGTGCCAGCAGTAAAGCTCGGGGGGCGGGCAGCGAGCAGTACTTC

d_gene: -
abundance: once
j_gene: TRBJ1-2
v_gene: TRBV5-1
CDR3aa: CASSNDRRGYGYTF
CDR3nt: TGCGCCAGCAGCAATGACAGACGTGGCTATGGCTACACCTTC

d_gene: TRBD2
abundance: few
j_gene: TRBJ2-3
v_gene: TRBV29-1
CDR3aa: CSVEVAQPGLVTDTQYF
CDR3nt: TGCAGCGTTGAAGTAGCGCAACCGGGACTAGTCACAGATACGCAGTATTTT

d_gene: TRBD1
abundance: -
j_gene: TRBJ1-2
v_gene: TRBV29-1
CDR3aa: CSVDNRGTGSGYTF
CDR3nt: TGCAGCGTAGACAATAGAGGGACAGGGTCTGGCTACACCTTC

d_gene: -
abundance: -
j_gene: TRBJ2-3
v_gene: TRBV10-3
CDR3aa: CAISVLGSTDTQYF
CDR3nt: TGTGCCATCAGTGTTCTGGGTAGCACAGATACGCAGTATTTT

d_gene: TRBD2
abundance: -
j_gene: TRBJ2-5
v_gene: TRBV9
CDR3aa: CASSARLTGGQETQYF
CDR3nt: TGTGCCAGCAGCGCCCGCCTAACGGGGGGCCAAGAGACCCAGTACTTC

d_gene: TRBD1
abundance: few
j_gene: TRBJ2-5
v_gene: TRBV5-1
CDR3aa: CASIKGATGTGSYQETQYF
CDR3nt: TGCGCCAGCATAAAGGGGGCCACCGGGACAGGGAGCTACCAAGAGACCCAGTACTTC

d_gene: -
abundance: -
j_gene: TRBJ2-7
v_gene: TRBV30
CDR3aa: CAWSPRQGGPSEQYF
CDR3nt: TGTGCCTGGAGTCCCAGACAGGGAGGGCCTAGCGAGCAGTACTTC

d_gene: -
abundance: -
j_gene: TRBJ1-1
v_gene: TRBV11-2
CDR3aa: CASSLHLDTEAFF
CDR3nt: TGTGCCAGCAGCCTCCATCTAGACACTGAAGCTTTCTTT

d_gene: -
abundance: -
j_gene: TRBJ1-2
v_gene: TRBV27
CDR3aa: CASSFTSSRYYGYTF
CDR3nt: TGTGCCAGCAGTTTTACCTCGAGCAGGTATTATGGCTACACCTTC

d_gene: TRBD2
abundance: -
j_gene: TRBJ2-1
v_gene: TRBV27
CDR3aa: CASSFRTGTSRNEQFF
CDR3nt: TGTGCCAGCAGTTTCCGGACGGGGACTAGCAGGAATGAGCAGTTCTTC

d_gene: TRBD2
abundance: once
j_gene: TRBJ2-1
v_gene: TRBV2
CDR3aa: CASRTSGGPSSYNEQFF
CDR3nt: TGTGCCAGCAGGACTAGCGGGGGACCCAGCTCCTACAATGAGCAGTTCTTC

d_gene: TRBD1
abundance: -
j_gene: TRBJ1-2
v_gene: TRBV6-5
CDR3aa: CASSYSRQGDGYTF
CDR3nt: TGTGCCAGCAGTTACTCGAGACAGGGCGATGGCTACACCTTC

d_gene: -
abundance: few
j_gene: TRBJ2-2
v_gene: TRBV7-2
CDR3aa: CASSPRNSGELFF
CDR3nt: TGTGCCAGCAGCCCGAGGAATTCCGGGGAGCTGTTTTTT

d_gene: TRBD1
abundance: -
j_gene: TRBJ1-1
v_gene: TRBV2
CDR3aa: CASTRQGGNTEAFF
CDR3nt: TGTGCCAGCACCCGACAGGGGGGAAACACTGAAGCTTTCTTT

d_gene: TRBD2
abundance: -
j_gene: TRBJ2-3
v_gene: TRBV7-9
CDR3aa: CASSLGLAGEYF
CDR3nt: TGTGCCAGCAGCTTGGGGCTAGCGGGGGAGTATTTT

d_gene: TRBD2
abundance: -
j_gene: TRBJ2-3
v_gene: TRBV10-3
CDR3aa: CAIRISGGSGDTQYF
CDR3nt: TGTGCCATCAGAATTAGCGGGGGGTCGGGAGATACGCAGTATTTT

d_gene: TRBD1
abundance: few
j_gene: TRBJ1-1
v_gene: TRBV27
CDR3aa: CASSRDREHEAFF
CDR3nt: TGTGCCAGCAGCCGGGACAGGGAACATGAAGCTTTCTTT

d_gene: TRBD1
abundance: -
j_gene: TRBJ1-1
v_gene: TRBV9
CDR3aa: CASSVEPTGHTEAFF
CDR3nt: TGTGCCAGCAGCGTAGAACCGACAGGGCACACTGAAGCTTTCTTT

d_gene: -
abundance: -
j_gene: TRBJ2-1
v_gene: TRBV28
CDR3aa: CATGDNEQFF
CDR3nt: TGTGCCACCGGTGACAATGAGCAGTTCTTC

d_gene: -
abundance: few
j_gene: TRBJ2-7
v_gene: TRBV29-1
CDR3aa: CSVGGGNRYEQYF
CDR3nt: TGCAGCGTTGGTGGGGGGAACCGGTACGAGCAGTACTTC

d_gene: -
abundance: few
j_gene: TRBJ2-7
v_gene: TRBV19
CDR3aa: CASSAGPGRSYEQYF
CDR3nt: TGTGCCAGTAGTGCAGGACCAGGGAGATCCTACGAGCAGTACTTC

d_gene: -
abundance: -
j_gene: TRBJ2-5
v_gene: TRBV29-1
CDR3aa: CSVEASRETQYF
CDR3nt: TGCAGCGTTGAAGCCTCCAGAGAGACCCAGTACTTC